This T cell receptor (beta chain) was identified in a study of PD-1 blockade in mismatch repair-deficient tumors. CDR3 size: 15 residues. CDR1 and CDR2 from the germline V gene are SGHDN and FVKESK. After removal of 2 bases from V and 0 bases from J, the junction contained 4 bases not matched to a gene. Libraries were prepared by immunoSEQ multiplex PCR; TCRdb keeps only in-frame clonotypes and omits some of them. The sample holds 40,000 or so clones, roughly 77% seen once. The receptor comes from an adult with mismatch repair-deficient cancer. This specimen consisted of peripheral blood, obtained 4 weeks after starting pembrolizumab. The chain combines TRBV14 with TRBJ2-7; TRBD1 matches 7 bases. The CDR3 DNA reads as TGTGCCAGCAGCCAAAGGGGGCCTTTCTCCTACGAGCAGTACTTC. Amino acid sequence: CASSQRGPFSYEQYF.